This T cell receptor (beta chain) was retrieved from a study of shared clonotypes between healthy human individuals. Turning to the study itself: Donors were a couple of women and a few men aged 18 to 49.

Study-level findings and limits: Among donors, sharing of clonotypes was expected to be affected by sequencing depth.

Looked up from germline, CDR1 is SGDLS and CDR2 is YYNGEE. CDR3 length: 16 amino acids. Trimming removed 0 bases at V and 4 bases at J, with 14 bases between. In the authors' workflow: Sequence data from immunoSEQ were junction-only and lacked quality scores; consequently, filtering differed. Sequenced by immunoSEQ multiplex PCR; TCRdb stores in-frame clones only, minus some. Clone size and V and J calls were adopted from that table, with D and trimming inferred from the DNA. The sample contains about 680,000 clones, under 95% of which appear only once. Naive-designated CD8 cells lacked CD45RO, were positively enriched for CCR7, and omitted terminally differentiated effector memory CD45RA+ cells. To note about this clone: The antigen is undetermined.

The sample comprised naive CD8+ T cells sorted from blood. V usage is TRBV9 and J usage is TRBJ2-1, with D unresolved. This TCR was sampled from a man aged 25 to 40 in good health. The CDR3 DNA sequence: TGTGCCAGCAGCGTAGTAGGGTCCCAAACTTACAATGAGCAGTTCTTC. It yields the protein CASSVVGSQTYNEQFF.